This T cell receptor beta chain is from a study of blood T cells in healthy people across ages. V was trimmed by 8 bases and J by 3 bases, leaving 13 bases between them. There are 13 residues in the CDR3. In germline, CDR1 is SEHNR, CDR2 FQNEAQ (reference sequence). Alongside a J-beta primer mix, a sample-barcoded 5' primer served in a second PCR lasting roughly 7 to 12 cycles. MiXCR, applied by TCRdb to the 5' RACE reads, yields one record per CDR3 protein. The repertoire consists of 1.5 million to 2 million distinct CDR3 sequences, with approximately 28% occurring once and the leading ten covering roughly 8%.

The clonotype originates from a woman in her twenties or thirties in good health. Sequencing was carried out using blood. The chain couples TRBV7-9 to TRBJ2-5; D perhaps matches TRBD1 (5 bases). The CDR3 sequence is CASGSGYKETQYF. The DNA of the CDR3 is TGTGCCAGCGGCTCAGGGTACAAAGAGACCCAGTACTTC.